This TCR beta chain came from a study of beta chain features in type 1 diabetes. Looked up from germline, CDR1 is SGHAT and CDR2 is FQNNGV. The J segment lost 3 bases and the V segment lost 4 bases, leaving 4 bases of the junction unmatched. The CDR3 totals 14 residues. Sequenced material consisted of expressed TCRB transcripts (all of the isolated RNA was reverse transcribed). The average output of naive, central memory and regulatory T cell samples was around 3.5 million reads. Using immunoSEQ multiplex PCR, the repertoire was profiled, and TCRdb retains in-frame clones only, with some absent. The table records around 300,000 clones, about 15% of them present only once. In this sample, this clone turned up a few times. Its antigen is as yet unknown. General study points: Among patients with Type 1 diabetes, TCRB CDR3s were moderately but significantly shorter in every one of the four CD4+ subsets. More deletions and fewer insertions at VDJ junctions were found in patients with type 1 diabetes.

The sequence derives from a man aged 18 to 35 with type 1 diabetes. The sequenced sample was naive CD4+ T cells from blood. V and J are TRBV11-2 and TRBJ2-7, with 9 bases identical to TRBD2. CDR3 loop: CASSSTSGRYEQYF. The DNA of the CDR3 is TGTGCCAGCAGCTCAACTAGCGGGCGCTACGAGCAGTACTTC. Looking up the rest from reference TRBV11-2 and TRBJ2-7 gives the full variable domain: EAGVAQSPRYKIIEKRQSVAFWCNPISGHATLYWYQQILGQGPKLLIQFQNNGVVDDSQLPKDRFSAERLKGVDSTLKIQPAKLEDSAVYLCASSSTSGRYEQYFGPGTRLTVT.